A single sample is the source of the 8 T cell receptor beta chains below, sequenced in a study of T cell responses to AZD1222 COVID-19 vaccine (dated by TCRdb to the early 2020s). The meaning of the sample's time point label: sample from adult after SARS-CoV-2 infection, after symptom onset. The method was the immunoSEQ multiplex PCR assay. TCRdb re-hosts the immuneACCESS table, in-frame sequences only. Its copies lack some clones; in the studies checked, an unresolved V gene accounts for under half of them, and the cause for the rest is not known. Within this sample are about 150,000 clones, with about 88% of them counted one time only. Together, the top ten hold 5.5% to 7% of the sample. This specimen consisted of peripheral blood, obtained after recovery from COVID-19. These receptors all come from an adult who had recovered from COVID-19.

The J gene is TRBJ2-5, the V gene TRBV5-8; 8 bases line up with TRBD1. The CDR3 loop spans 14 amino acids. CDR1 is SGHTS and CDR2 is YDEGEE in the germline V gene. The trim removed 2 bases at V and 2 bases at J, leaving 2 bases unmatched. CDR3 coding DNA: TGTGCCAGCAGCTTTGGGACAGGTCAAGAGACCCAGTACTTC. Translated: CASSFGTGQETQYF.

This clone was picked up one time. The chain uses TRBV6-5 and TRBJ1-2; possible D gene TRBD1, 5 bases. This CDR3 comprises 15 residues. Trimming took 5 bases from V and 4 from J, leaving 17 bases between them. CDR1 is MNHEY and CDR2 is SVGAGI in the germline V gene. The CDR3 here is CASSPGGRAGYGYTF. The DNA for the CDR3 is TGTGCCAGCAGTCCCGGAGGCAGGGCCGGCTATGGCTACACCTTC.

This clone turned up a few times. The chain carries TRBV7-9 and TRBJ2-3; D is perhaps TRBD2 (6 bases). In germline, CDR1 is SEHNR, CDR2 FQNEAQ (reference sequence). V lost 6 bases and J lost 3, with 10 bases in between. The CDR3 is 13 residues long. The CDR3 sequence: CASRAGRTDTQYF. DNA for the CDR3: TGTGCCAGCAGAGCAGGGAGGACAGATACGCAGTATTTT.

The rearrangement links TRBV19 to TRBJ1-2; TRBD1 matches 9 bases. Germline V gene sequence: CDR1 LNHDA, CDR2 SQIVND (reference sequence). V trimming: 0 bases; J trimming: 6 bases; junction bases outside the gene matches: 5. The CDR3 runs 15 residues. The CDR3 sequence is CASSIDSGQGNGYTF. The CDR3 coding sequence is TGTGCCAGTAGTATAGACTCCGGACAGGGGAATGGCTACACCTTC. Variable domain in full (rest from reference TRBV19 and TRBJ1-2): DGGITQSPKYLFRKEGQNVTLSCEQNLNHDAMYWYRQDPGQGLRLIYYSQIVNDFQKGDIAEGYSVSREKKESFPLTVTSAQKNPTAFYLCASSIDSGQGNGYTFGSGTRLTVV.

This sequence joins TRBV7-8 and TRBJ1-5, with 8 bases lining up with TRBD1. Germline-derived CDR1 and CDR2 are SGHVS and FQNEAQ. The CDR3 covers 18 residues. Germline trimming cut 2 bases from V and 4 bases from J; bases unmatched to any gene: 13. The CDR3 DNA sequence: TGTGCCAGCAGCTTATGGGGCGCTGATACAGGGGGGAATCAGCCCCAGCATTTT. Protein: CASSLWGADTGGNQPQHF. Full variable domain (rest looked up from reference TRBV7-8 and TRBJ1-5): GAGVSQSPRYKVAKRGQDVALRCDPISGHVSLFWYQQALGQGPEFLTYFQNEAQLDKSGLPSDRFFAERPEGSVSTLKIQRTQQEDSAVYLCASSLWGADTGGNQPQHFGDGTRLSIL.

The rearrangement uses TRBV7-9 and TRBJ2-2; possibly TRBD1 or TRBD2 for D (5 bases each). Germline CDR1 and CDR2: SEHNR and FQNEAQ (reference sequence). The CDR3 is 14 amino acids. The V end lost 3 bases, the J end lost 9 bases, and 14 bases lay between the germline ends. The CDR3 nucleotides are TGTGCCAGCAGCTTGGGACCTTCACCGTGGGAGCTGTTTTTT. Protein product: CASSLGPSPWELFF. Full variable domain (rest looked up from reference TRBV7-9 and TRBJ2-2): DTGVSQNPRHKITKRGQNVTFRCDPISEHNRLYWYRQTLGQGPEFLTYFQNEAQLEKSRLLSDRFSAERPKGSFSTLEIQRTEQGDSAMYLCASSLGPSPWELFFGEGSRLTVL.

CDR3 protein: CASSPQGDKAFF. The CDR3 DNA reads TGTGCCAGCTCACCACAGGGGGACAAAGCTTTCTTT. The chain recombines TRBV18 with TRBJ1-1, with TRBD1 as a possible D gene (6 bases). The CDR3 covers 12 residues. Trimming cost V 1 base and J 9 bases, with 9 bases left between them. Germline V gene sequence: CDR1 KGHSH, CDR2 LQKENI. Supplemented by reference TRBV18 and TRBJ1-1, the full variable domain reads NAGVMQNPRHLVRRRGQEARLRCSPMKGHSHVYWYRQLPEEGLKFMVYLQKENIIDESGMPKERFSAEFPKEGPSILRIQQVVRGDSAAYFCASSPQGDKAFFGQGTRLTVV.

This chain uses TRBV9 with TRBJ2-1, with 15 bases matching TRBD2. Germline loops: CDR1 SGDLS, CDR2 YYNGEE. V shed 4 bases, J shed 8 bases, and the junction held 7 bases outside the gene matches. The CDR3 has 16 amino acids. CDR3 sequence (DNA): TGTGCCAGCAGCTTGGGACTAGCGGGGGGAATCGATGAGCAGTTCTTC. It translates to CASSLGLAGGIDEQFF.